The clone carrying this T cell receptor (beta chain) turned up a few times. Its cognate antigen is unknown. This entry belongs to a study of identical twins. The CDR3 sequence is 14 residues long. The germline V gene has CDR1 DFQATT and CDR2 SNEGSKA (reference sequence). Trimming took off 4 bases at V and 2 bases at J, with 14 bases between the two ends. Template switching introduced a universal primer site, and the cDNA bore unique molecular identifiers. TCRdb re-called the 5' RACE reads through MiXCR, storing one row per CDR3 protein. The profile shows some 500,000 distinct CDR3 sequences, roughly an eighth of them singletons. Study-wide points: Excess twin sharing in beta out-of-frame sequences was weaker.

This sample also appeared in a second study, on yellow fever vaccine responses in identical twins.

The specimen was CD4+ T cells sorted from blood. This chain joins TRBV20-1 and TRBJ1-2, with a possible D match to TRBD1 (5 bases). This TCR was recovered from a woman younger than 30 in good health. CDR3 region: CSAKTMTENYGYTF. CDR3 DNA sequence: TGCAGTGCTAAGACTATGACAGAGAACTATGGCTACACCTTC.